This T cell receptor (beta chain) was documented in a study of yellow fever vaccine responses in identical twins. A single record per CDR3 protein comes from TCRdb applying MiXCR to the RT-PCR reads. Among 3,000 to 3,500 distinct CDR3 sequences listed, around 90% were seen once. Study-level findings and limits: The T cell response to vaccination in identical twins was reportedly partly convergent and partly personalized.

Of note for this clonotype: The antigen is not known.

The material was T cells from blood (PBMCs), unsorted or a sorted subset (not recorded which), obtained before or after yellow fever vaccination (not recorded which). This sequence originates from a woman under 30 who received the yellow fever vaccine.

This chain's CDR3 is CASSFLGSLAKNIQYF. The CDR3 DNA reads TGTGCCAGCAGCTTTCTTGGTAGCCTAGCCAAAAACATTCAGTACTTC. The chain recombines TRBV12-1 with TRBJ2-4. TRBV12-1 is recorded as a pseudogene. This CDR3 region has 16 residues.